The 12 T cell receptor beta chains below all came from one sample that was sequenced in a study of CD8+ T cells in alopecia areata. Sequencing used cDNA as its template, made by extracting RNA and reverse transcribing it. Sequencing used immunoSEQ multiplex PCR; TCRdb keeps in-frame clones, though not all of them. This sample has fewer than 250,000 clones; more than 30% occur once, and the top ten carry about 0.48%. Treatment given: oral pan-JAK inhibitor, 5-10 mg twice daily. The sequenced sample was CD4+ T cells sorted from blood, obtained between weeks 30 and 35, from a patient treated with tofacitinib. The receptors derive from a human donor with alopecia areata.

This clone was counted only a few times. The chain joins TRBV5-1 to TRBJ2-1; D remains unclear. The CDR3 length is 13 residues. Per the germline V gene, CDR1 is SGHRS and CDR2 is YFSETQ. Deletions cut 3 bases from V and 8 bases from J, with 12 bases between. The CDR3 nucleotides are TGCGCCAGCAGCTCAGGACGCCGGTATGAGCAGTTCTTC. It is translated as CASSSGRRYEQFF.

This sequence joins TRBV18 and TRBJ1-5; D not resolved. CDR1 is KGHSH, CDR2 LQKENI, per germline. This CDR3 region has 12 residues. The V and J ends lost 2 bases and 5 bases respectively, with 4 bases between them. The CDR3 loop reads CASSPGDQPQHF. CDR3 nucleotide sequence: TGTGCCAGCTCACCAGGAGATCAGCCCCAGCATTTT.

This clone showed up many times. V and J are TRBV28 and TRBJ2-7; D gene ambiguous. The CDR3 spans 13 residues. CDR1 is MDHEN, CDR2 SYDVKM, per germline. The V and J ends lost 3 bases and 0 bases respectively, with 6 bases between them. DNA for the CDR3: TGTGCCAGCAGTTTGAAGGGCTCCTACGAGCAGTACTTC. This translates into CASSLKGSYEQYF. Full variable domain (rest looked up from reference TRBV28 and TRBJ2-7): DVKVTQSSRYLVKRTGEKVFLECVQDMDHENMFWYRQDPGLGLRLIYFSYDVKMKEKGDIPEGYSVSREKKERFSLILESASTNQTSMYLCASSLKGSYEQYFGPGTRLTVT.

The chain carries TRBV4-1 and TRBJ1-5; D might be TRBD1 (5 bases). Germline-derived CDR1 and CDR2 are MGHRA and YSYEKL. This CDR3 is built from 15 residues. Trimming cost V 1 base and J 7 bases, with 14 bases left between them. The CDR3 region has the DNA TGCGCCAGCAGCCAAGTCGGGGCCCGGGGGCAGCCCCAGCATTTT. Amino acids: CASSQVGARGQPQHF.

The chain links TRBV29-1 to TRBJ1-1, with no clear D. V shed 5 bases and J shed 2 bases, with 12 bases lying between them. Looked up from germline, CDR1 is SQVTM and CDR2 is ANQGSEA. This CDR3 is built from 13 residues. The CDR3 nucleotides read TGCAGCGTTTTGGCGTTGATAAACACTGAAGCTTTCTTT. It is translated as CSVLALINTEAFF. The entire variable domain, with the rest obtained from reference TRBV29-1 and TRBJ1-1, is as follows: SAVISQKPSRDICQRGTSLTIQCQVDSQVTMMFWYRQQPGQSLTLIATANQGSEATYESGFVIDKFPISRPNLTFSTLTVSNMSPEDSSIYLCSVLALINTEAFFGQGTRLTVV.

The table lists this clone with a few counts. This rearrangement joins TRBV29-1 to TRBJ2-5; D might be TRBD1 or TRBD2, each matching 6 bases. The CDR3 has 17 residues. The germline V and J ends were trimmed by 2 bases and 5 bases, with 24 bases remaining between them. Germline CDR1 reads SQVTM; CDR2 reads ANQGSEA. The chain's CDR3 is CSVEKGGGTTRLETQYF. Here the CDR3 DNA reads TGCAGCGTTGAAAAAGGGGGAGGAACTACTAGGTTGGAGACCCAGTACTTC.

The rearrangement uses TRBV5-1 and TRBJ2-3, with 7 bases fitting TRBD2. V shed 0 bases and J 1 base; nucleotides not matched to a gene: 2. CDR3 length equals 15 residues. Germline V lookup: CDR1 SGHRS, CDR2 YFSETQ. CDR3 protein: CASSLVAGGTDTQYF. The DNA of the CDR3 is TGCGCCAGCAGCTTGGTTGCGGGGGGCACAGATACGCAGTATTTT. Based on the CDR3 plus reference TRBV5-1 and TRBJ2-3, the full variable domain is KAGVTQTPRYLIKTRGQQVTLSCSPISGHRSVSWYQQTPGQGLQFLFEYFSETQRNKGNFPGRFSGRQFSNSRSEMNVSTLELGDSALYLCASSLVAGGTDTQYFGPGTRLTVL.

The chain has TRBV6-5 and TRBJ1-1, with a possible D match to TRBD1 (6 bases). Germline V gene sequence: CDR1 MNHEY, CDR2 SVGAGI. Trimming removed 7 bases from V and 1 base from J, with 10 bases in between. This CDR3 region has 13 residues. Written as DNA, the CDR3 is TGTGCCAGCACCTCGACAGGGAACACTGAAGCTTTCTTT. This translates into CASTSTGNTEAFF.

J is TRBJ2-1 and V is TRBV29-1, with D unclear. V lost 4 bases to trimming and J lost 0 bases, with 4 bases between them. The CDR3 is 12 amino acids. Germline V lookup: CDR1 SQVTM, CDR2 ANQGSEA. CDR3 protein: CSVATSYNEQFF. CDR3 DNA sequence: TGCAGCGTTGCTACCTCCTACAATGAGCAGTTCTTC.

This clone occurred a few times. This chain links TRBV7-2 with TRBJ2-1; D might be TRBD1 (6 bases). Germline V gene sequence: CDR1 SGHTA, CDR2 FQGNSA. V gave up 6 bases and J gave up 6 bases, with 18 bases separating them. The CDR3 has 15 residues. The CDR3 nucleotides are TGTGCCAGCAGTTCCGGGACAACTAAGACCAATGAGCAGTTCTTC. Amino acids: CASSSGTTKTNEQFF.

This CDR3 is CASSLGAVQGGSNQPQHF. The CDR3 nucleotides are TGTGCCAGCAGCTTAGGAGCGGTGCAGGGGGGTAGCAATCAGCCCCAGCATTTT. The chain carries TRBV7-6 and TRBJ1-5; the match to TRBD1 covers 7 bases. Germline V gives CDR1 SGHVS, CDR2 FNYEAQ. The CDR3 is 18 amino acids. Germline trimming cut 1 base from V and 0 bases from J; bases unmatched to any gene: 9.

This clone was observed a single time. This chain joins TRBV29-1 and TRBJ1-1; maybe TRBD1 (6 bases). This CDR3 spans 16 amino acids. Looked up from germline, CDR1 is SQVTM and CDR2 is ANQGSEA. Trimming took 6 bases from V and 1 from J, leaving 21 bases between them. The chain's CDR3 is CSVHTAGTIKNTEAFF. CDR3 sequence (DNA): TGCAGCGTGCACACCGCCGGGACAATAAAGAACACTGAAGCTTTCTTT.